The clone carrying this TCR beta chain was seen a handful of times. The sample belongs to a study of T cells in localized non-small cell lung cancer. This CDR3 has 13 amino acids. The V and J ends lost 6 bases and 0 bases respectively, with 8 bases between them. The germline gives CDR1 SQVTM, CDR2 ANQGSEA. Assay: immunoSEQ multiplex PCR; the TCRdb copy retains only in-frame clones and omits some. The top ten hold around 8% of the sample, which has thousands of clones, 20% to 30% seen once. V is TRBV29-1 and J is TRBJ2-2; D may be TRBD2 (6 bases). This sequence originates from a male donor at least 60 years old with stage II squamous cell lung carcinoma. The specimen was lung tumor tissue, collected before any cancer treatment. CDR3 DNA: TGCAGCGTGGTAGCGGCGAACACCGGGGAGCTGTTTTTT. It is translated as CSVVAANTGELFF.